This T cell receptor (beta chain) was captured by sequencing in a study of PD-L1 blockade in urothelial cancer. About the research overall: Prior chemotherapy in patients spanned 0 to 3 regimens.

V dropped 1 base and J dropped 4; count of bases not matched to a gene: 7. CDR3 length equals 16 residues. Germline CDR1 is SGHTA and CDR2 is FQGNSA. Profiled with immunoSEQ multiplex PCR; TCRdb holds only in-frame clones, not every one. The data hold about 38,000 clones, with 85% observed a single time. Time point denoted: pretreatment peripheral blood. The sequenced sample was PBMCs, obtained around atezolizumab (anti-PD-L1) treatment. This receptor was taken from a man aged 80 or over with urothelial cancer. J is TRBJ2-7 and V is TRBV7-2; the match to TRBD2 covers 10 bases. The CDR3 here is CASSLVPSGSGYEQYF. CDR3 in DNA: TGTGCCAGCAGCTTAGTCCCTAGCGGGAGTGGTTACGAGCAGTACTTC.